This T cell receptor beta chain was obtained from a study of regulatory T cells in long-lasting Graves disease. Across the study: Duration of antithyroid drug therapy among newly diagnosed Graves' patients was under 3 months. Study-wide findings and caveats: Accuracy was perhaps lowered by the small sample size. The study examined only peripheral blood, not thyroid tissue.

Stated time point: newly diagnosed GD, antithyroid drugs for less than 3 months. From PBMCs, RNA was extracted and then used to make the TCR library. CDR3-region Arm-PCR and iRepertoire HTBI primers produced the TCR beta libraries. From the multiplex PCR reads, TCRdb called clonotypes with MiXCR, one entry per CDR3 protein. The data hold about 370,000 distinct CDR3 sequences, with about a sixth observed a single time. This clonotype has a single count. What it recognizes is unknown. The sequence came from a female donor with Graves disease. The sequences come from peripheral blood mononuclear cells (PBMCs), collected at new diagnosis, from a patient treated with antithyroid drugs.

CDR3 sequence: CASRLAVSGNTIYF. Written as DNA, the CDR3 is TGTGCCAGCCGCCTGGCGGTTTCTGGAAACACCATATATTTT. The genes are TRBV27 and TRBJ1-3, with D uncertain. The CDR3 runs to 14 residues. V gave up 8 bases and J gave up 1 base, with 12 bases separating them. CDR1 MNHEY and CDR2 SMNVEV come from the germline V gene (reference sequence).